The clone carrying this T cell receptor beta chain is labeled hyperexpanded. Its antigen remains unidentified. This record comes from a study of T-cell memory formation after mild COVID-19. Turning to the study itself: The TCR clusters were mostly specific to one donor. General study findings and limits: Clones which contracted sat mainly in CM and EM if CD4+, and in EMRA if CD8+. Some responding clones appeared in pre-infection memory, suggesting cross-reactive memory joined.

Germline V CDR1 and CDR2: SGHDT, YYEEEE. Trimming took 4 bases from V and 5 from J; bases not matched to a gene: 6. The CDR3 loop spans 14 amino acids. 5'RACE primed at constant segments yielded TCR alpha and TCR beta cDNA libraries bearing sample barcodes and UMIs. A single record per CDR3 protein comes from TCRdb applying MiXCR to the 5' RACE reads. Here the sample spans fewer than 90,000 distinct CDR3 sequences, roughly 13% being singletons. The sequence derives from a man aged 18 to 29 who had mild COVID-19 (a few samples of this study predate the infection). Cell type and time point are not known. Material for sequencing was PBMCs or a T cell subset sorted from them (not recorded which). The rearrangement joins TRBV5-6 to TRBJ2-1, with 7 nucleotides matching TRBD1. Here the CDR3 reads CASSPPGQHNEQFF. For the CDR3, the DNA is TGTGCCAGCAGCCCGCCGGGACAGCACAATGAGCAGTTCTTC.